Listed here are 21 T cell receptor beta chains from one sample, sequenced in a study of cytotoxic CD8 clonotypes in ibrutinib-treated CLL. Clones were sequenced by immunoSEQ multiplex PCR, and TCRdb holds only the in-frame ones, with some missing. The repertoire holds about 50,000 clones, with roughly three fifths as singletons. Sequencing used PBMCs, obtained after 24 months of ibrutinib treatment. The source is a human donor with chronic lymphocytic leukemia.

The rearrangement uses TRBV6-1 and TRBJ1-6; 7 bases map to TRBD1. Per the germline V gene, CDR1 is MNHNS and CDR2 is SASEGT. With 1 base clipped from V and 5 bases from J, the junction kept 8 bases outside the gene matches. This CDR3 comprises 17 residues. The CDR3: CASSEVHGQGDNSPLHF. Here the CDR3 DNA reads TGTGCCAGCAGTGAAGTACACGGTCAGGGGGATAATTCACCCCTCCACTTT.

V gene TRBV29-1 combines with J gene TRBJ1-1, with TRBD1 matching 8 bases. Germline values: CDR1 SQVTM, CDR2 ANQGSEA. V shed 6 bases, J shed 3 bases, and the junction held 6 bases outside the gene matches. This CDR3 is 13 amino acids long. CDR3 coding DNA: TGCAGCGTACAGACAGGGGTAGACACTGAAGCTTTCTTT. The encoded protein is CSVQTGVDTEAFF.

The genes are TRBV14 and TRBJ2-7; TRBD1 might be the D (5 bases). The CDR3 covers 15 residues. Trimming stripped 0 bases from V and 4 bases from J, with 13 bases between. In germline, CDR1 is SGHDN, CDR2 FVKESK. CDR3 residues: CASSQDRTRSYEQYF. The CDR3, as DNA: TGTGCCAGCAGCCAAGATAGGACAAGGAGTTACGAGCAGTACTTC.

The V call is TRBV29-1, the J call TRBJ1-2, with 12 bases fitting TRBD1. V shed 5 bases and J 7 bases; nucleotides not matched to a gene: 5. This CDR3 contains 13 residues. From germline, CDR1 is SQVTM and CDR2 ANQGSEA. The CDR3: CSVSRDRGPGYTF. For the CDR3, the DNA is TGCAGCGTTTCCCGGGACAGGGGGCCTGGCTACACCTTC. Drawing the rest from reference TRBV29-1 and TRBJ1-2, the complete variable domain is SAVISQKPSRDICQRGTSLTIQCQVDSQVTMMFWYRQQPGQSLTLIATANQGSEATYESGFVIDKFPISRPNLTFSTLTVSNMSPEDSSIYLCSVSRDRGPGYTFGSGTRLTVV.

The sample holds many counts of this clone. This chain connects TRBV15 to TRBJ2-1; a weak D match, TRBD2 (7 bases). Germline CDR1 and CDR2: LNHNV and YYDKDF (reference sequence). The length of the CDR3 is 16 residues. The ends were cut back, 0 bases at V and 6 bases at J, with 15 bases in the middle. CDR3 amino acids: CATSRDLGGRVNEQFF. CDR3 coding DNA: TGTGCCACCAGCAGAGATTTGGGGGGGCGGGTCAATGAGCAGTTCTTC.

This clone has a handful of counts. The rearrangement uses TRBV5-6 and TRBJ1-1; D not certain. The ends were cut back, 2 bases at V and 5 bases at J, with 16 bases in the middle. The germline V gene encodes CDR1 SGHDT and CDR2 YYEEEE. The CDR3 consists of 15 residues. CDR3 loop: CASSLVGGGGTEAFF. CDR3 coding DNA: TGTGCCAGCAGCTTAGTCGGCGGAGGTGGAACTGAAGCTTTCTTT.

This clone was picked up a small number of times. V usage is TRBV14 and J usage is TRBJ1-2, with 9 bases that match TRBD1. The CDR3 covers 14 residues. The germline V gene encodes CDR1 SGHDN and CDR2 FVKESK. J lost 8 bases, V lost 4 bases, and 8 bases had no gene match. The CDR3 nucleotides are TGTGCCAGCAGCCCTACAGGGGGCGCGATCGGCTACACCTTC. Translating it yields CASSPTGGAIGYTF.

This clone was seen a few times. V gene TRBV14 combines with J gene TRBJ1-1; 9 nucleotides agree with TRBD1. V dropped 6 bases and J dropped 1; count of bases not matched to a gene: 6. CDR1 and CDR2 from the germline V gene are SGHDN and FVKESK. The CDR3 runs 15 residues. The CDR3 loop is CASRTGGFGNTEAFF. In DNA form, the CDR3 reads TGTGCCAGCAGGACAGGGGGATTCGGGAACACTGAAGCTTTCTTT.

This clone was observed a single time. The chain links TRBV2 to TRBJ1-1; TRBD1 agrees at 7 bases. V dropped 3 bases and J dropped 3; count of bases not matched to a gene: 4. The CDR3 length is 14 residues. From germline, CDR1 is SNHLY and CDR2 FYNNEI. CDR3 sequence reads: CASSEGRGYTEAFF. In DNA form, the CDR3 reads TGTGCCAGCAGTGAGGGCAGGGGGTACACTGAAGCTTTCTTT.

Only a few counts were recorded for this clone. The V gene is TRBV18, the J gene TRBJ2-7; possibly TRBD1 or TRBD2 for D (5 bases each). Germline V gene lookup returns CDR1 KGHSH and CDR2 LQKENI. V was cut by 4 bases and J by 8 bases, with 9 bases left in between. CDR3 length: 11 amino acids. In DNA, the CDR3 is TGTGCCAGCTCACGGGACGCCCAGCAGTACTTC. Residues: CASSRDAQQYF.

This chain uses TRBV9 with TRBJ1-1; D is possibly TRBD1 (6 bases). The CDR3 has 16 residues. The germline V gene encodes CDR1 SGDLS and CDR2 YYNGEE. Trimming removed 0 bases at V and 5 bases at J, with 17 bases between. This CDR3 is CASSVEAGASFTEAFF. DNA of the CDR3: TGTGCCAGCAGCGTAGAGGCGGGGGCGAGTTTTACTGAAGCTTTCTTT.

The sample holds a few counts of this clone. This rearrangement joins TRBV5-4 to TRBJ2-5; D possibly uses TRBD1 or TRBD2 (7 bases each). The CDR3 contains 15 residues. V lost 2 bases and J lost 5, with 16 bases in between. CDR1 and CDR2 from the germline V gene are SGHNT and YYREEE (reference sequence). In DNA, the CDR3 is TGTGCCAGCAGCTTAGAGGCAGGGGGAGGGGAGACCCAGTACTTC. This sequence encodes CASSLEAGGGETQYF.

The chain couples TRBV5-4 to TRBJ2-2; the D is unclear. CDR1 and CDR2 (germline): SGHNT, YYREEE (reference sequence). The CDR3 loop spans 15 amino acids. The ends were cut back, 6 bases at V and 1 base at J, with 13 bases in the middle. The CDR3 loop is CASTRPAENTGELFF. CDR3 DNA: TGTGCCAGCACAAGACCGGCCGAGAACACCGGGGAGCTGTTTTTT.

The chain carries TRBV2 and TRBJ2-5; 10 nucleotides match TRBD2. Germline trimming cut 4 bases from V and 1 base from J; bases unmatched to any gene: 12. Germline CDR1 reads SNHLY; CDR2 reads FYNNEI. CDR3 length: 18 amino acids. The CDR3 DNA reads as TGTGCCAGCAGTGCTCTACTTTATCGGACTAGCGGCCAAGAGACCCAGTACTTC. Translating it yields CASSALLYRTSGQETQYF.

The rearrangement links TRBV5-1 to TRBJ1-4; D might be TRBD1 (6 bases). The germline V gene has CDR1 SGHRS and CDR2 YFSETQ. The V end was cut by 4 bases, the J end by 8 bases, with 18 bases between. The CDR3 covers 15 residues. CDR3: CASSRTGTQGEKLFF. The CDR3 coding sequence is TGCGCCAGCAGCCGCACCGGGACCCAGGGGGAAAAACTGTTTTTT.

This clone was seen a few times. This chain joins TRBV6-5 and TRBJ2-2; D not certain. The germline V gene has CDR1 MNHEY and CDR2 SVGAGI. The CDR3 has 14 residues. V lost 0 bases and J 8 bases, leaving 10 bases between the germline ends. The CDR3 region is CASSYSKGLGELFF. For the CDR3, the DNA is TGTGCCAGCAGTTACTCGAAAGGGTTGGGGGAGCTGTTTTTT.

CDR3 coding DNA: TGTGCCAGCAGCCCAACATCGACTAGCGGGGGGGAAAAATCCTACGAGCAGTACTTC. Protein product: CASSPTSTSGGEKSYEQYF. This chain uses TRBV7-9 with TRBJ2-7; 14 bases match TRBD2. V was clipped by 5 bases and J by 1 base; unmatched bases: 13. The CDR3 length is 19 residues. Per the germline V gene, CDR1 is SEHNR and CDR2 is FQNEAQ (reference sequence).

This clone was picked up a small number of times. The V and J genes are TRBV20-1 and TRBJ2-1, with D possibly TRBD2 on 6 matching bases. The CDR3 runs to 11 residues. From germline, CDR1 is DFQATT and CDR2 SNEGSKA (reference sequence). Trimming took 6 bases from V and 10 from J, leaving 13 bases between them. CDR3 amino acids: CSALDYPEQFF. CDR3 nucleotides: TGCAGTGCCCTGGACTATCCGGAGCAGTTCTTC.

This chain joins TRBV29-1 and TRBJ2-3; D gene ambiguous. Per the germline V gene, CDR1 is SQVTM and CDR2 is ANQGSEA. This CDR3 is built from 12 residues. V was cut by 0 bases and J by 4 bases, with 5 bases left in between. The CDR3 DNA reads TGCAGCGTTGAAGATCACCCAGATACGCAGTATTTT. The encoded protein is CSVEDHPDTQYF.

The CDR3 DNA is TGCGCCAGCAGCTACATTAGTGACACAGATACGCAGTATTTT. This translates into CASSYISDTDTQYF. V and J are TRBV5-1 and TRBJ2-3, with D unclear. V lost 3 bases, J lost 2 bases, and 10 bases lay in between. Germline V gene sequence: CDR1 SGHRS, CDR2 YFSETQ. CDR3 size: 14 residues.

This clone was counted only a few times. The rearrangement joins TRBV6-6 to TRBJ1-1; the D gene is possibly TRBD1 (5 bases). Trimming left V 6 bases short and J 7 bases short, with 15 bases between. Germline-derived CDR1 and CDR2 are MNHNY and SVGAGI (reference sequence). The CDR3 consists of 13 residues. The CDR3 region has the DNA TGTGCCAGCAGCTGGGACGGTACAAGTGAAGCTTTCTTT. It translates to CASSWDGTSEAFF.